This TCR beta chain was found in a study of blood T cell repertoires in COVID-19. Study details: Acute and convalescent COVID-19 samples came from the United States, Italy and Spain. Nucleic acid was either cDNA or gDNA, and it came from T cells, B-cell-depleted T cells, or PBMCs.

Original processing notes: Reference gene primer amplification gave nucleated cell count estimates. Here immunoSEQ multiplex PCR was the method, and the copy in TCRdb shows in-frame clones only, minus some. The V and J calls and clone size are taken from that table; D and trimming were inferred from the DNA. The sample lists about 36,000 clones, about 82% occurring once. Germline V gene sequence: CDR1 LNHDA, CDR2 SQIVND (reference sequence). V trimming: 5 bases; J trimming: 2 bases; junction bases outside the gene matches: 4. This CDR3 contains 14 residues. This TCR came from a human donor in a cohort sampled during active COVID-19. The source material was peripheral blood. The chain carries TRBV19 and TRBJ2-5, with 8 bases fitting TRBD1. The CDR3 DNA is TGTGCCAGTAGTCCAGGGGGCGTGCAAGAGACCCAGTACTTC. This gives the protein CASSPGGVQETQYF.